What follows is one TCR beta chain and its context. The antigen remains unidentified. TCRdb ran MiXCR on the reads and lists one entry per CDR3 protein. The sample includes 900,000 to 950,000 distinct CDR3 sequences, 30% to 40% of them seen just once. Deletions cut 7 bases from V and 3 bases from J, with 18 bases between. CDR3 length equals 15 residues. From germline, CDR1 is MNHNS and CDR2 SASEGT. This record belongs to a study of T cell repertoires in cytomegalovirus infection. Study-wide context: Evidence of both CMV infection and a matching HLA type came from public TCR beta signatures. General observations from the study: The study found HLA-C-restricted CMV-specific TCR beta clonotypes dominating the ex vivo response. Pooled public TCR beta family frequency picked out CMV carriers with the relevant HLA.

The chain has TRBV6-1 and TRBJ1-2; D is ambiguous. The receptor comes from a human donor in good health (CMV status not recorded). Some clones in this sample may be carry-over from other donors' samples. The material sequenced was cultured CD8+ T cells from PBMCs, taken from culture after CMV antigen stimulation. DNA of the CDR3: TGTGCCAGCAACCCCCTTTGGACGTCTTACTATGGCTACACCTTC. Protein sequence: CASNPLWTSYYGYTF.